The present entry profiles one TCR beta chain with its context. These data originate in a study of blood T cell repertoires in COVID-19. This CDR3 spans 11 amino acids. Trimming shortened V by 2 bases and J by 12 bases, and 7 bases separated the two germline ends. The germline V gene encodes CDR1 KGHDR and CDR2 SFDVKD. Profiling relied on immunoSEQ multiplex PCR, and the TCRdb table lists in-frame clones only, not all of them. Counted here are about 280,000 clones, 88% occurring once; the ten biggest clones make up around 2%. The TCR originated in a woman aged 55-70 years in a cohort exposed to, infected with or recovered from COVID-19 (not recorded which). The chain joins TRBV24-1 to TRBJ2-1, with D hard to call. What was sequenced was PBMCs or T cells enriched from blood (not recorded which). The CDR3 nucleotides are TGTGCCACCAGTGATTCAGTCTGGCAGTTCTTC. This codes for CATSDSVWQFF.